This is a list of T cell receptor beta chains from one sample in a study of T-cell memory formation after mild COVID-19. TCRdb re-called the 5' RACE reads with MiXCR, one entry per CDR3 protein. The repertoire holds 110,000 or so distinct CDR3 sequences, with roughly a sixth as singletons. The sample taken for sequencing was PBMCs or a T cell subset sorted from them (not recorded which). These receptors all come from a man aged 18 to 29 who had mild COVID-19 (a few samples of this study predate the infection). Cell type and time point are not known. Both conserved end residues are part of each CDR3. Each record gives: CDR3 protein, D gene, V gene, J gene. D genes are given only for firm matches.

CDR3 protein: CASSPDRNYGYTF; D gene: TRBD1; V gene: TRBV9; J gene: TRBJ1-2
CDR3 protein: CASSLDLSPLHF; D gene: .; V gene: TRBV7-9; J gene: TRBJ1-6
CDR3 protein: CASSTTQGNYGYTF; D gene: TRBD1; V gene: TRBV7-3; J gene: TRBJ1-2
CDR3 protein: CASSPLDINYEQYF; D gene: .; V gene: TRBV5-1; J gene: TRBJ2-7
CDR3 protein: CATSDFPGSSYNEQFF; D gene: .; V gene: TRBV24-1; J gene: TRBJ2-1
CDR3 protein: CASRPDRTNEKLFF; D gene: .; V gene: TRBV7-2; J gene: TRBJ1-4
CDR3 protein: CASSLGLTPDTQYF; D gene: .; V gene: TRBV7-2; J gene: TRBJ2-3
CDR3 protein: CASSQGFGDEAFF; D gene: .; V gene: TRBV4-3; J gene: TRBJ1-1
CDR3 protein: CASSLVHGYTF; D gene: .; V gene: TRBV7-9; J gene: TRBJ1-2
CDR3 protein: CASSQHAEETQYF; D gene: .; V gene: TRBV5-1; J gene: TRBJ2-5
CDR3 protein: CASSKGLADTQYF; D gene: .; V gene: TRBV5-1; J gene: TRBJ2-3
CDR3 protein: CASSYSANSPLHF; D gene: .; V gene: TRBV6-6; J gene: TRBJ1-6
CDR3 protein: CASSFQGGAFF; D gene: TRBD1; V gene: TRBV12-3/TRBV12-4; J gene: TRBJ1-1
CDR3 protein: CASSPGSGKQYF; D gene: .; V gene: TRBV7-2; J gene: TRBJ2-7
CDR3 protein: CASSGGPYEQYF; D gene: .; V gene: TRBV12-3/TRBV12-4; J gene: TRBJ2-7
CDR3 protein: CASSSFKVAGDQETQYF; D gene: TRBD2; V gene: TRBV5-1; J gene: TRBJ2-5
CDR3 protein: CASSEGGMTYNEQFF; D gene: .; V gene: TRBV5-4; J gene: TRBJ2-1
CDR3 protein: CSARFTDTQYF; D gene: .; V gene: TRBV20-1; J gene: TRBJ2-3
CDR3 protein: CASSPSGRNTEAFF; D gene: .; V gene: TRBV7-9; J gene: TRBJ1-1
CDR3 protein: CASSQSRLTNEQYF; D gene: .; V gene: TRBV3-1; J gene: TRBJ2-7
CDR3 protein: CASSLGQGWNEKLFF; D gene: TRBD1; V gene: TRBV12-3/TRBV12-4; J gene: TRBJ1-4
CDR3 protein: CASSPLQGSNTIYF; D gene: .; V gene: TRBV18; J gene: TRBJ1-3
CDR3 protein: CASSFSGGQPQHF; D gene: .; V gene: TRBV5-1; J gene: TRBJ1-5
CDR3 protein: CSVEDLPEAFF; D gene: .; V gene: TRBV29-1; J gene: TRBJ1-1
CDR3 protein: CASSFGTSANTGELFF; D gene: TRBD2; V gene: TRBV5-6; J gene: TRBJ2-2
CDR3 protein: CASSPGQGNSPLHF; D gene: TRBD1; V gene: TRBV5-1; J gene: TRBJ1-6
CDR3 protein: CASSLAQTYEQYF; D gene: .; V gene: TRBV5-1; J gene: TRBJ2-7
CDR3 protein: CASSLARTGNTEAFF; D gene: .; V gene: TRBV4-1; J gene: TRBJ1-1
CDR3 protein: CSAGRDRGGSEKLFF; D gene: TRBD1; V gene: TRBV29-1; J gene: TRBJ1-4
CDR3 protein: CASSLQGAARETQYF; D gene: TRBD1; V gene: TRBV5-1; J gene: TRBJ2-5
CDR3 protein: CSAHTAGFGNSPLHF; D gene: .; V gene: TRBV20-1; J gene: TRBJ1-6
CDR3 protein: CASSQDGVDTQYF; D gene: .; V gene: TRBV3-1; J gene: TRBJ2-3
CDR3 protein: CAISEYPPNTGELFF; D gene: .; V gene: TRBV10-3; J gene: TRBJ2-2
CDR3 protein: CASSQEGVPSTDTQYF; D gene: .; V gene: TRBV4-1; J gene: TRBJ2-3
CDR3 protein: CASSFRTSSSYNSPLHF; D gene: .; V gene: TRBV7-2; J gene: TRBJ1-6
CDR3 protein: CASSYTTGPNEKLFF; D gene: .; V gene: TRBV6-5; J gene: TRBJ1-4
CDR3 protein: CASRTTLGVETQYF; D gene: .; V gene: TRBV7-2; J gene: TRBJ2-5
CDR3 protein: CSVGLRTGETDTQYF; D gene: .; V gene: TRBV29-1; J gene: TRBJ2-3
CDR3 protein: CSASEGANSGNTIYF; D gene: TRBD1; V gene: TRBV20-1; J gene: TRBJ1-3
CDR3 protein: CASSPGQGRNEQFF; D gene: TRBD1; V gene: TRBV4-3; J gene: TRBJ2-1
CDR3 protein: CASSPRAFNEQFF; D gene: .; V gene: TRBV7-3; J gene: TRBJ2-1
CDR3 protein: CASSLRFSPLHF; D gene: .; V gene: TRBV12-3/TRBV12-4; J gene: TRBJ1-6
CDR3 protein: CASSPERGGITQETQYF; D gene: TRBD2; V gene: TRBV4-2; J gene: TRBJ2-5
CDR3 protein: CASSYSSQSNQPQHF; D gene: .; V gene: TRBV6-5; J gene: TRBJ1-5
CDR3 protein: CASSLYLDGPGRDGYTF; D gene: .; V gene: TRBV7-2; J gene: TRBJ1-2
CDR3 protein: CASSYRRELFF; D gene: .; V gene: TRBV6-5; J gene: TRBJ2-2
CDR3 protein: CASSPNTGSDTQYF; D gene: .; V gene: TRBV9; J gene: TRBJ2-3
CDR3 protein: CASSSTSVSTDTQYF; D gene: TRBD2; V gene: TRBV2; J gene: TRBJ2-3
CDR3 protein: CASSATQGASSYNEQFF; D gene: TRBD1; V gene: TRBV6-1; J gene: TRBJ2-1
CDR3 protein: CASSLRGPRSIEGGYTF; D gene: .; V gene: TRBV5-1; J gene: TRBJ1-2